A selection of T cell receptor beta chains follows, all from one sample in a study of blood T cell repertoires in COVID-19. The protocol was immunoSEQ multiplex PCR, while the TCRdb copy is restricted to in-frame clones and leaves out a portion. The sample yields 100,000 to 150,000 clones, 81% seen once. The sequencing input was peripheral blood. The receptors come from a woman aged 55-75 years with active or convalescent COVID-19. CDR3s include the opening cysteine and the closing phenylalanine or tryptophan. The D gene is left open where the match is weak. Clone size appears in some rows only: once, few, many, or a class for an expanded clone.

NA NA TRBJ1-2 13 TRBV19 CASTMGGNYGYTF TGTGCCAGTACAATGGGGGGTAACTATGGCTACACCTTC
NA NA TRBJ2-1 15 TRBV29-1 CSVEGPQGAYNEQFF TGCAGCGTGGAGGGACCCCAAGGGGCCTACAATGAGCAGTTCTTC
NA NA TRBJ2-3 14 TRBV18 CASSRQDFTDTQYF TGTGCCAGCTCGCGACAGGATTTCACAGATACGCAGTATTTT
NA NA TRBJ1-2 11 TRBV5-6 CASSTNYGYTF TGTGCCAGCAGTACTAACTATGGCTACACCTTC
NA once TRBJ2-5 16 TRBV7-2 CASSHRDWDSQETQYF TGTGCCAGCAGCCACCGGGACTGGGACAGCCAAGAGACCCAGTACTTC
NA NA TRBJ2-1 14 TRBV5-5 CASSVPTGYNEQFF TGTGCCAGCAGCGTCCCGACGGGTTACAATGAGCAGTTCTTC
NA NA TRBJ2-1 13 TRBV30 CAWSVSRYNEQFF TGTGCCTGGAGTGTGTCGCGATACAATGAGCAGTTCTTC
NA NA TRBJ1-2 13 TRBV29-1 CSVGNRANYGYTF TGCAGCGTTGGTAATAGAGCTAACTATGGCTACACCTTC
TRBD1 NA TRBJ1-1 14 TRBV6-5 CASSGTGSNTEAFF TGTGCCAGCAGCGGGACAGGGTCGAACACTGAAGCTTTCTTT
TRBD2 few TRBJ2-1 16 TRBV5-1 CASSLLERGGPNEQFF TGCGCCAGCAGCTTGCTTGAGCGGGGGGGCCCAAATGAGCAGTTCTTC
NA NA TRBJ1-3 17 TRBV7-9 CASSSRTPGSSGNTIYF TGTGCCAGCAGCTCTCGGACTCCTGGGAGCTCTGGAAACACCATATATTTT
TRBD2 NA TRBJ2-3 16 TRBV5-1 CASSLAEASGVAREYF TGCGCCAGCAGCTTGGCCGAGGCTAGCGGGGTTGCAAGGGAGTATTTT
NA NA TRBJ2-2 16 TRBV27 CASRSRAGASTGELFF TGTGCCAGCAGATCTCGCGCGGGGGCGAGTACCGGGGAGCTGTTTTTT
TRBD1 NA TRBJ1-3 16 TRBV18 CASSPDRQGSGNTIYF TGTGCCAGCTCACCAGATCGACAGGGATCAGGAAACACCATATATTTT
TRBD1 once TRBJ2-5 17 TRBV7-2 CASSPGADRGFQETQYF TGTGCCAGCAGCCCGGGAGCGGACAGGGGATTCCAAGAGACCCAGTACTTC